The entry below describes one T cell receptor (beta chain). Its recognized antigen is unknown. No quality values exist for individual bases; no much larger clone is one base distant. For TCRbeta CDR3 sequencing, genomic DNA from the sorted cells was extracted using the QIAGEN DNeasy Blood and Tissue Kit. High-throughput TCRbeta CDR3 sequencing, which included PCR amplification with bias correction and internal controls, was done commercially through immunoSEQ. As for how the authors treated the data: Unique productive TCRbeta sequences were defined by CDR3 nucleotide sequence where primers matched, otherwise by CDR3 amino acid sequence with Vbeta and Jbeta genes. To correct for sorting error, sequences found in more than one sorted population at a frequency ratio of 2:1 or less were discarded, and the remaining shared sequences were assigned to the population with the higher frequency. A sequence counted as donor-reactive if, in CFSE-low cells, the sequence had a frequency of at least 0.01% and was expanded at least 5-fold compared with unstimulated cells. Jensen-Shannon divergence calculated on the top 100 TCRbeta sequences ranked by frequency was used to measure repertoire divergence. For samples with multiple sequencing runs, sorting error was corrected in each run separately before the runs were combined. TCRdb stores this immuneACCESS table with in-frame sequences only. Part of the clones is absent; in the studies checked, under half of the shortfall reflects unresolved V genes, and no reason is known for the rest. From that table come the V and J calls and clone size; the DNA was used to work out D and trimming. For this sample there are about 83,000 clones; approximately 98% appear just once. The ten largest make up roughly 0.6% of the sample.

The sample's time point label is to be understood as: blood sample drawn before combined kidney and bone marrow transplant. Unstimulated Tregs (CD4+CD25+CD127-), CD4+ non-Tregs (CD4+CD25-), CD4 and CD8 cells were FACS-sorted from thawed PBMCs. Patients were 4 combined kidney and bone marrow transplant recipients from the ITN036ST trial, and only these trial subjects had samples available. Healthy control blood was separated into PBMCs by Ficoll density gradient and cryopreserved, and patient PBMCs were collected both before and after transplant. The germline V gene encodes CDR1 MDHEN and CDR2 SYDVKM. At the junction V is shortened by 3 bases and J by 7 bases, with 16 bases in between. From the cysteine through the phenylalanine, the CDR3 covers 16 amino acids. Left in the record is the CDR3 DNA by itself, 48 bases read in frame from the first base. The sample originates from a study of Tregs in tolerant kidney transplant recipients (dated by TCRdb to between 2018 and 2021). In terms of the full investigation: Related donors were used in the transplants with nonmyeloablative bone marrow transplantation, and mixed chimerism was transient in the human trials. The study applied TCRbeta sequencing to find donor-specific regulatory T cells before combined kidney and bone marrow transplantation and then followed those same cells after transplant. Beyond this particular receptor, the publication reports: Expanding Tregs with activated donor B cells appeared to identify the most biologically relevant and donor-specific TCRbeta repertoire. In tolerant patients, donor-specific Tregs expanded more than Tregs overall, which suggests antigen-driven rather than nonspecific expansion. Biological reproducibility was not examined directly, but technical replication error appeared to be minimal. PCR primers changed over time for some patients, so nucleotide-level comparison across those patients' samples was not possible. The study was limited by small patient numbers, and the findings need validation in larger populations and under other immunosuppression protocols.

The receptor chain draws on TRBV28 and TRBJ1-6; the D gene cannot be named for sure. This clonotype was obtained from a human donor who received a combined kidney and bone marrow transplant. Sequenced here: CD4+ T cells from blood, sampled before the transplant. Here is the DNA: TGTGCCAGCAGTTTTAAAAGTACAGTCTCCAATTCACCCCTCCACTTT. Its protein product is CASSFKSTVSNSPLHF. Beyond the CDR3, the reference TRBV28 and TRBJ1-6 genes provide the residues; the full variable domain reads: DVKVTQSSRYLVKRTGEKVFLECVQDMDHENMFWYRQDPGLGLRLIYFSYDVKMKEKGDIPEGYSVSREKKERFSLILESASTNQTSMYLCASSFKSTVSNSPLHFGNGTRLTVT.